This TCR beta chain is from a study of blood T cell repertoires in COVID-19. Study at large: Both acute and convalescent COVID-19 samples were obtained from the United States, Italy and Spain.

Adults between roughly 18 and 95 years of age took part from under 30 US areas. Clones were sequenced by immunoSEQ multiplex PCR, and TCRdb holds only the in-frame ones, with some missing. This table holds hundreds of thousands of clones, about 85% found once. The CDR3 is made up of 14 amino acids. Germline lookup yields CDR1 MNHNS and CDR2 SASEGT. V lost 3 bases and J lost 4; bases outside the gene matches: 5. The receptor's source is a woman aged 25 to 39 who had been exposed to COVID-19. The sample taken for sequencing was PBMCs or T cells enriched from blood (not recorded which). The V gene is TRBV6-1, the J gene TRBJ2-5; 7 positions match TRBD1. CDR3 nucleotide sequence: TGTGCCAGCAGTGACAACACAGGGGCAGAGACCCAGTACTTC. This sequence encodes CASSDNTGAETQYF.